Each of the 17 T cell receptor beta chains below was sequenced from the same sample in a study of shared clonotypes between healthy human individuals. The data were produced by immunoSEQ multiplex PCR, yet TCRdb's version contains in-frame clones alone and is incomplete. The profile covers approximately 180,000 clones, with around 93% appearing a single time and 0.065% to 0.07% taken by the ten largest. The specimen sequenced was naive CD4+ T cells sorted from blood. The subset here: CD45RA+ positively selected. All receptors come from a woman aged 25-40 years in good health.

The V call is TRBV30, the J call TRBJ2-7; TRBD1 aligns across 10 bases. V lost 1 base and J lost 6; bases outside the gene matches: 9. From germline, CDR1 is GTSNPN and CDR2 SVGIG (reference sequence). This CDR3 region has 15 residues. CDR3 in DNA: TGTGCCTGGAGTGGCCGTGACAGGGGGCTTGGCGAGCAGTACTTC. Translation gives CAWSGRDRGLGEQYF.

V is TRBV28 and J is TRBJ2-7; 9 positions match TRBD2. The germline V gene encodes CDR1 MDHEN and CDR2 SYDVKM. With V trimmed by 3 bases and J by 1 base, 4 bases remained unmatched. CDR3 size: 15 residues. The CDR3 nucleotides are TGTGCCAGCAGTTTTGAGCGGGAGGTATCCTACGAGCAGTACTTC. Protein sequence: CASSFEREVSYEQYF.

V and J are TRBV5-5 and TRBJ1-5; D remains ambiguous. The length of the CDR3 is 15 residues. V lost 0 bases and J 7 bases, leaving 14 bases between the germline ends. CDR1 is SGHKS, CDR2 YYEKEE, per germline (reference sequence). The CDR3 coding sequence is TGTGCCAGCAGCTTGGAGGCTGTGGGTAACCAGCCCCAGCATTTT. It encodes CASSLEAVGNQPQHF.

The gene calls are TRBV19 and TRBJ2-5; D may be TRBD2 (6 bases). The DNA end is a closer match to TRBJ2-7, so the J assignment may be wrong. CDR3 length equals 14 residues. Germline V gives CDR1 LNHDA, CDR2 SQIVND (reference sequence). The CDR3 loop is CASSDGGSPGEQYF. CDR3 nucleotide sequence: TGTGCCAGTAGTGATGGAGGGAGTCCTGGCGAGCAGTACTTC.

This clone was recorded once. The chain is built from TRBV28 and TRBJ2-2, with D uncertain. CDR1 MDHEN and CDR2 SYDVKM come from the germline V gene. This CDR3 has 14 amino acids. Trimming took 6 bases from V and 0 from J, leaving 8 bases between them. The CDR3 coding sequence is TGTGCCAGCAGGGAACTGTCGAACACCGGGGAGCTGTTTTTT. Translated: CASRELSNTGELFF.

The V call is TRBV15, the J call TRBJ2-7; D ambiguous. Germline-derived CDR1 and CDR2 are LNHNV and YYDKDF (reference sequence). The CDR3 runs to 15 residues. V was clipped by 0 bases and J by 6 bases, with 15 bases between them. CDR3 DNA: TGTGCCACCAGCAGAGATCGTATCAAAAATGGCGAGCAGTACTTC. It codes for CATSRDRIKNGEQYF.

The CDR3 coding sequence is TGTGCCAGCAGCGTACTAGGGGACAGCACAGATACGCAGTATTTT. It yields the protein CASSVLGDSTDTQYF. V and J are TRBV6-6 and TRBJ2-3; either TRBD1 or TRBD2 may supply D (5 bases each). CDR3 length: 15 amino acids. From germline, CDR1 is MNHNY and CDR2 SVGAGI (reference sequence). V dropped 6 bases and J dropped 0 bases, with 13 bases sitting between them.

The gene calls are TRBV2 and TRBJ2-1; TRBD2 aligns across 10 bases. The trim removed 4 bases at V and 5 bases at J, leaving 5 bases unmatched. The germline V gene encodes CDR1 SNHLY and CDR2 FYNNEI. This CDR3 is built from 15 residues. Written as DNA, the CDR3 is TGTGCCAGCAGTGTTAGGACTAGCGGTAACAATGAGCAGTTCTTC. Protein sequence: CASSVRTSGNNEQFF.

The chain couples TRBV15 to TRBJ1-4; perhaps TRBD1 as D (5 bases). CDR1 and CDR2 from the germline V gene are LNHNV and YYDKDF (reference sequence). The length of the CDR3 is 14 residues. V was trimmed by 3 bases and J by 5 bases, leaving 10 bases between them. The CDR3 spells CATSRGDANEKLFF. The CDR3 DNA is TGTGCCACCAGCAGGGGGGACGCAAATGAAAAACTGTTTTTT.

CDR3: CASSDSNYSNQPQHF. For the CDR3, the DNA is TGTGCCAGCAGCGACAGTAATTATAGCAATCAGCCCCAGCATTTT. The genes are TRBV28 and TRBJ1-5, with TRBD1 as a possible D gene (5 bases). V gave up 6 bases and J gave up 0 bases, with 12 bases separating them. Per germline, CDR1 MDHEN and CDR2 SYDVKM. This CDR3 comprises 15 residues.

V is TRBV5-1 and J is TRBJ1-3; D is possibly TRBD1 (5 bases). The germline V gene has CDR1 SGHRS and CDR2 YFSETQ. The CDR3 has 12 residues. Trimming cost V 0 bases and J 9 bases, with 7 bases left between them. CDR3 nucleotides: TGCGCCAGCAGCTTGGACGGGACCACCATATATTTT. Its protein product is CASSLDGTTIYF.

The chain links TRBV15 to TRBJ2-7, with 7 bases identical to TRBD2. From germline, CDR1 is LNHNV and CDR2 YYDKDF (reference sequence). There are 17 residues in the CDR3. With 4 bases clipped from V and 0 bases from J, the junction kept 12 bases outside the gene matches. This CDR3 reads CATSITLRLADSYEQYF. In DNA form, the CDR3 reads TGTGCCACCAGCATCACCCTGAGGCTAGCGGACTCCTACGAGCAGTACTTC.

J is TRBJ1-4 and V is TRBV11-2, with 8 bases aligning to TRBD1. Germline trimming cut 4 bases from V and 3 bases from J; bases unmatched to any gene: 7. This CDR3 spans 16 amino acids. CDR1 and CDR2 from the germline V gene are SGHAT and FQNNGV. This CDR3 is CASSSQGALANEKLFF. The DNA of the CDR3 is TGTGCCAGCAGCTCGCAGGGGGCGCTAGCTAATGAAAAACTGTTTTTT. The variable domain in full, with the rest retrieved from reference TRBV11-2 and TRBJ1-4, is EAGVAQSPRYKIIEKRQSVAFWCNPISGHATLYWYQQILGQGPKLLIQFQNNGVVDDSQLPKDRFSAERLKGVDSTLKIQPAKLEDSAVYLCASSSQGALANEKLFFGSGTQLSVL.

The V gene is TRBV2, the J gene TRBJ1-3, with a weak D call TRBD1 (6 bases). There are 13 residues in the CDR3. V shed 8 bases and J shed 1 base, with 9 bases lying between them. The germline V gene encodes CDR1 SNHLY and CDR2 FYNNEI. As DNA, the CDR3 is TGTGCCAGCTCGCAGGGGTCTGGAAACACCATATATTTT. Residues: CASSQGSGNTIYF.

CDR3 loop: CASNSGPNTEAFF. Written as DNA, the CDR3 is TGTGCCAGCAATTCAGGGCCGAACACTGAAGCTTTCTTT. The V gene is TRBV2, the J gene TRBJ1-1; D possibly corresponds to TRBD1 (5 bases). Between the trimmed V and J ends, which lost 7 bases and 1 base, there was a span of 10 bases. Germline assignment: CDR1 SNHLY and CDR2 FYNNEI. This CDR3 has 13 amino acids.

The V gene is TRBV18, the J gene TRBJ1-2, with 10 bases fitting TRBD1. This CDR3 region has 16 residues. Germline CDR1 and CDR2: KGHSH and LQKENI. V gave up 2 bases and J gave up 7 bases; unmatched junction bases: 10. CDR3: CASSPNGQGEPVGYTF. CDR3 nucleotide sequence: TGTGCCAGCTCACCAAACGGACAGGGGGAACCCGTTGGCTACACCTTC. Based on the CDR3 plus reference TRBV18 and TRBJ1-2, the full variable domain is NAGVMQNPRHLVRRRGQEARLRCSPMKGHSHVYWYRQLPEEGLKFMVYLQKENIIDESGMPKERFSAEFPKEGPSILRIQQVVRGDSAAYFCASSPNGQGEPVGYTFGSGTRLTVV.

The J gene is TRBJ1-5, the V gene TRBV19; 8 bases fit TRBD1. The CDR3 is 17 amino acids. Trimming at V came to 3 bases and at J to 0 bases, leaving 7 bases not matched to a gene. CDR1 LNHDA and CDR2 SQIVND come from the germline V gene (reference sequence). CDR3 DNA: TGTGCCAGTAGTATTCGACAGGGGATTTATAGCAATCAGCCCCAGCATTTT. Translated, it gives CASSIRQGIYSNQPQHF.